The 9 T cell receptor beta chains presented below share a single source sample, sequenced in a study of T cells after yellow fever vaccination. From the 5' RACE reads, TCRdb called clonotypes with MiXCR, one entry per CDR3 protein. The data hold about 350,000 distinct CDR3 sequences, with approximately 8% observed a single time. Sample: PBMCs, taken approximately 47 days after the first yellow fever vaccination. The receptor set was obtained from a young man who received the YFV17D yellow fever vaccine.

The chain recombines TRBV20-1 with TRBJ1-2; D not certain. The CDR3 contains 13 residues. V shed 6 bases and J shed 4 bases, with 15 bases lying between them. Germline V gives CDR1 DFQATT, CDR2 SNEGSKA (reference sequence). For the CDR3, the DNA is TGCAGTGCCCCCGCTGCCGCGCCCTATGGCTACACCTTC. Translation: CSAPAAAPYGYTF.

V is TRBV4-2 and J is TRBJ1-1; D gene ambiguous. V lost 4 bases and J lost 6, with 15 bases in between. The CDR3 extends over 14 amino acids. Germline V CDR1 and CDR2: LGHNA, YNFKEQ. Here the CDR3 DNA reads TGTGCCAGCAGCCTCTTAGAGCTCTCTCCTGAAGCTTTCTTT. It encodes CASSLLELSPEAFF.

Ten or more counts support this clonotype. V gene TRBV19 combines with J gene TRBJ2-2, with a tentative D call TRBD2 (5 bases). CDR1 LNHDA and CDR2 SQIVND come from the germline V gene (reference sequence). The germline V and J ends were trimmed by 9 bases and 3 bases, with 8 bases remaining between them. CDR3 length: 12 amino acids. CDR3 in amino acids: CASPGDTGELFF. Written as DNA, the CDR3 is TGTGCCAGCCCCGGGGACACCGGGGAGCTGTTTTTT.

This clonotype has a handful of counts. The chain couples TRBV6-1 to TRBJ2-2; 9 bases align to TRBD1. Germline lookup yields CDR1 MNHNS and CDR2 SASEGT. J lost 5 bases, V lost 6 bases, and 7 bases had no gene match. This CDR3 contains 15 residues. For the CDR3, the DNA is TGTGCCAGCAGACCGGACAGGGGAAGGACCGGGGAGCTGTTTTTT. Residues: CASRPDRGRTGELFF.

Many counts were recorded for this clonotype. The V gene is TRBV7-2, the J gene TRBJ2-1, with D maybe TRBD1 (5 bases). Trimming pared 4 bases from V and 8 bases from J, leaving 12 bases between. There are 13 residues in the CDR3. Looked up from germline, CDR1 is SGHTA and CDR2 is FQGNSA. CDR3 amino acids: CASSSAGHHEQFF. The DNA of the CDR3 is TGTGCCAGCAGCTCAGCAGGGCACCATGAGCAGTTCTTC.

This clonotype has a count of ten or more. Here the CDR3 DNA reads TGCGCCAGCAGTTGGGGGGGGCAGCCCTACAATGAGCAGTTCTTC. Protein: CASSWGGQPYNEQFF. The chain uses TRBV23-1 and TRBJ2-1, with D perhaps TRBD2 (7 bases). TRBV23-1 is noted as an ORF with a role that remains uncertain. This CDR3 is 15 amino acids long. V lost 5 bases, J lost 2 bases, and 13 bases lay in between.

This clonotype was observed a few times. The chain joins TRBV6-5 to TRBJ1-6; 10 bases match TRBD1. This CDR3 contains 14 residues. CDR1 and CDR2 (germline): MNHEY, SVGAGI. Trimming removed 4 bases from V and 14 bases from J; junction bases left unmatched: 8. The CDR3 DNA reads as TGTGCCAGCAGTTCCGGGACAGGGGTATCCACCCTCCACTTT. Encoded protein: CASSSGTGVSTLHF.

The rearrangement uses TRBV6-6 and TRBJ1-2; no clear D gene. This CDR3 comprises 13 residues. The ends were cut back, 2 bases at V and 7 bases at J, with 11 bases in the middle. Germline V gene lookup returns CDR1 MNHNY and CDR2 SVGAGI (reference sequence). CDR3 in DNA: TGTGCCAGCAGTTACAATGACGTCGGTGGCTACACCTTC. Translating gives CASSYNDVGGYTF.

This clonotype was seen only a few times. The V and J genes are TRBV10-3 and TRBJ1-4, with D possibly TRBD1 on 5 matching bases. V was shortened by 2 bases and J by 0 bases, with 16 bases between the two germline ends. CDR3 length equals 18 residues. Germline CDR1 ENHRY, CDR2 SYGVKD. In nucleotides, the CDR3 is TGTGCCATCAGTGAGGGGCCCTTGTCGGGGGCAACTAATGAAAAACTGTTTTTT. Translating gives CAISEGPLSGATNEKLFF.